These 17 T cell receptor beta chains originate from one sample sequenced in a study of spatial heterogeneity in lung cancer. Time point meaning: sample taken at primary tumor resection. TCRdb independently ran MiXCR on the 5' RACE reads; one entry per CDR3 protein. This table has over 8,000 distinct CDR3 sequences, 6.1% appearing once. Sequences were derived from normal lung tissue next to the tumor, sampled at surgery. The receptors come from a male donor with early-stage non-small cell lung cancer.

This clonotype was detected ten times or more. The rearrangement links TRBV3-1 to TRBJ2-7, with 9 bases aligning to TRBD1. Trimming cost V 4 bases and J 4 bases; bases outside gene matches: 5. This CDR3 spans 14 amino acids. The germline gives CDR1 LGHDT, CDR2 YNNKEL (reference sequence). CDR3 bases: TGTGCCAGCAGCCGACAGGGGGGATTATACGAGCAGTACTTC. It codes for CASSRQGGLYEQYF.

This clonotype is labeled as medium-sized (0.01 to 0.1%). V gene TRBV12-5 combines with J gene TRBJ2-1, with D possibly being TRBD1 (6 bases). CDR3 length equals 13 residues. Germline V gene lookup returns CDR1 LGHNT and CDR2 FRNRAP. V was clipped by 5 bases and J by 13 bases, with 18 bases between them. CDR3 residues: CASGPGFQGFQFF. CDR3 nucleotide sequence: TGTGCTAGTGGTCCAGGTTTCCAGGGGTTCCAGTTCTTC.

This clonotype was counted at least ten times. The chain has TRBV3-1 and TRBJ2-7; possible D gene TRBD2, 6 bases. The CDR3 spans 16 residues. Trimming removed 1 base at V and 4 bases at J, with 17 bases between. The germline V gene encodes CDR1 LGHDT and CDR2 YNNKEL (reference sequence). This chain's CDR3 is CASSQGRLDFGYEQYF. Here the CDR3 DNA reads TGTGCCAGCAGCCAAGGACGACTAGACTTCGGATACGAGCAGTACTTC.

This clonotype was seen repeatedly, ten times or more. The chain uses TRBV21-1 and TRBJ2-3; the D segment call TRBD1 is taken from the table without a DNA check. TRBV21-1 is assigned pseudogene status. CDR3 length equals 15 residues. CDR3 region: CASRGRGPYTDTQYF. Here the CDR3 DNA reads TGTGCCAGCAGGGGACGGGGGCCTTACACAGATACGCAGTATTTT.

This clonotype was observed many times. V usage is TRBV20-1 and J usage is TRBJ1-1; 7 nucleotides line up with TRBD1. Germline-derived CDR1 and CDR2 are DFQATT and SNEGSKA (reference sequence). CDR3 length: 13 amino acids. Trimming removed 6 bases from V and 1 base from J; junction bases left unmatched: 5. The CDR3 DNA reads TGCAGTGCACCGGGACAGCCGAACACTGAAGCTTTCTTT. Translated: CSAPGQPNTEAFF.

This clonotype came up many times. This chain joins TRBV12-3 or TRBV12-4 and TRBJ1-1, with a weak D call TRBD1 (5 bases). V lost 4 bases, J lost 5 bases, and 11 bases lay in between. The CDR3 consists of 13 residues. CDR3 DNA sequence: TGTGCCAGCAGTTGGGACCCTAGGACTGAAGCTTTCTTT. Translated: CASSWDPRTEAFF.

This clonotype was detected many times. This sequence joins TRBV7-2 and TRBJ2-3, with 8 nucleotides matching TRBD1. CDR3 length: 13 residues. CDR1 and CDR2 from the germline V gene are SGHTA and FQGNSA. With V trimmed by 0 bases and J by 15 bases, 8 bases remained unmatched. CDR3 residues: CASSLARDRTSYF. The CDR3 coding sequence is TGTGCCAGCAGCTTAGCCCGGGACAGGACGTCCTATTTT.

The CDR3 bases are TGTGCCAGCAGCCAGGGGGCGGCAAGCACAGATACGCAGTATTTT. Translated, it gives CASSQGAASTDTQYF. The chain recombines TRBV7-9 with TRBJ2-3; 8 bases map to TRBD1. The CDR3 totals 15 residues. Trimming at V came to 5 bases and at J to 0 bases, leaving 4 bases not matched to a gene. Germline V gives CDR1 SEHNR, CDR2 FQNEAQ (reference sequence).

This clonotype was seen ten or more times. V usage is TRBV5-1 and J usage is TRBJ2-6; weak D call: TRBD2 (5 bases). The germline CDR1 and CDR2 sequences are SGHRS and YFSETQ. V was clipped by 0 bases and J by 3 bases, with 10 bases between them. The CDR3 runs to 16 residues. The CDR3 region is CASSLGGAIGANVLTF. CDR3 sequence (DNA): TGCGCCAGCAGCTTGGGGGGAGCCATTGGGGCCAACGTCCTGACTTTC.

This clonotype is judged medium-sized. The V call is TRBV11-2, the J call TRBJ2-4; D is possibly TRBD1 (5 bases). The germline CDR1 and CDR2 sequences are SGHAT and FQNNGV. Trimming removed 5 bases from V and 6 bases from J, with 14 bases in between. The CDR3 spans 14 residues. The CDR3 sequence: CASSQTVDRNIQYF. The CDR3 region has the DNA TGTGCCAGCAGCCAAACCGTCGACAGAAACATTCAGTACTTC. The full variable domain, its missing parts supplied by reference TRBV11-2 and TRBJ2-4, is EAGVAQSPRYKIIEKRQSVAFWCNPISGHATLYWYQQILGQGPKLLIQFQNNGVVDDSQLPKDRFSAERLKGVDSTLKIQPAKLEDSAVYLCASSQTVDRNIQYFGAGTRLSVL.

This clonotype was seen ten or more times. V gene TRBV2 combines with J gene TRBJ2-3, with D maybe TRBD2 (6 bases). Germline CDR1 is SNHLY and CDR2 is FYNNEI. Trimming removed 5 bases at V and 3 bases at J, with 9 bases between. This CDR3 comprises 13 residues. CDR3 sequence: CASSPGRTDTQYF. The CDR3 bases are TGTGCCAGCAGTCCGGGGAGGACAGATACGCAGTATTTT.

This clonotype is labeled medium-sized. V gene TRBV5-1 combines with J gene TRBJ1-1; the D gene is possibly TRBD1 (5 bases). Germline CDR1 and CDR2: SGHRS and YFSETQ. The V end was cut by 0 bases, the J end by 4 bases, with 13 bases between. The CDR3 is 15 amino acids. The CDR3: CASSLGPGRGTEAFF. Written as DNA, the CDR3 is TGCGCCAGCAGCTTGGGGCCGGGTAGGGGCACTGAAGCTTTCTTT.

This clonotype was seen a handful of times. The rearrangement links TRBV7-3 to TRBJ1-1; 8 nucleotides agree with TRBD1. This CDR3 is 16 amino acids long. V dropped 5 bases and J dropped 1; count of bases not matched to a gene: 9. Germline V gene sequence: CDR1 SGHTA, CDR2 FQGTGA. The chain's CDR3 is CASSRFGTGGNTEAFF. The CDR3 nucleotides read TGTGCCAGCAGCCGATTCGGAACAGGGGGGAACACTGAAGCTTTCTTT. Together with reference TRBV7-3 and TRBJ1-1, the CDR3 gives the full variable domain: GAGVSQTPSNKVTEKGKYVELRCDPISGHTALYWYRQSLGQGPEFLIYFQGTGAADDSGLPNDRFFAVRPEGSVSTLKIQRTERGDSAVYLCASSRFGTGGNTEAFFGQGTRLTVV.

By its share, this clonotype is medium-sized. The CDR3 sequence: CASSERRKATAYTF. CDR3 DNA: TGTGCCAGCAGTGAACGAAGAAAGGCAACCGCCTACACCTTC. The J gene is TRBJ1-2, the V gene TRBV6-1; D unclear. This CDR3 is 14 amino acids long. Between the trimmed V and J ends, which lost 2 bases and 10 bases, there was a span of 17 bases. Germline CDR1 reads MNHNS; CDR2 reads SASEGT.

Ten or more counts support this clonotype. V is TRBV6-2 or TRBV6-3 and J is TRBJ1-5, with D uncertain. Per germline, CDR1 MNHEY and CDR2 SVGEGT. The CDR3 sequence is 15 residues long. Deletions cut 5 bases from V and 0 bases from J, with 11 bases between. The CDR3, as DNA: TGTGCCAGCAGTAGGCGGGAGGATAGCAATCAGCCCCAGCATTTT. It is translated as CASSRREDSNQPQHF.

Many counts were recorded for this clonotype. The chain combines TRBV12-3 or TRBV12-4 with TRBJ2-7; D gene unclear. V dropped 6 bases and J dropped 0 bases, with 15 bases sitting between them. The CDR3 totals 15 residues. CDR3 sequence reads: CASSPRLESSYEQYF. In DNA form, the CDR3 reads TGTGCCAGCAGCCCGCGGCTAGAAAGCTCCTACGAGCAGTACTTC.

This clonotype is categorized as medium-sized. This chain joins TRBV7-9 and TRBJ1-4; 10 bases are a match to TRBD1. The V gene end was trimmed by 0 bases and the J gene end by 6 bases; junction bases not matched to a gene: 4. Per the germline V gene, CDR1 is SEHNR and CDR2 is FQNEAQ (reference sequence). This CDR3 has 16 residues. DNA for the CDR3: TGTGCCAGCAGCTTAGCCTCCGGGACAGGGGATGAAAAACTGTTTTTT. The encoded protein is CASSLASGTGDEKLFF.